This T cell receptor (beta chain) emerged from a study of identifying expanded T cells in peripheral blood. Points from the study as a whole: Variance in clone template counts between roughly two-week samples significantly increased with total template count across all healthy donors.

No infections or other immune events were documented during collection. Comments on this clone: Its target is unknown. Other DNA sequences from this sample encode an identical CDR3 as well.

Repertoires were generated with immunoSEQ multiplex PCR, while TCRdb's copy carries only in-frame clones and drops some. The repertoire holds fewer than 80,000 clones, with about 80% as singletons. This CDR3 comprises 14 residues. Germline V gene lookup returns CDR1 LNHDA and CDR2 SQIVND (reference sequence). Trimming stripped 9 bases from V and 4 bases from J, with 16 bases between. Input material: blood. This receptor was identified in a person aged 18-69 years in good health. The J gene is TRBJ1-3, the V gene TRBV19, with D uncertain. In DNA form, the CDR3 reads TGTGCCAGCACCACCTGGGAGTCGGGAAACACCATATATTTT. Translating gives CASTTWESGNTIYF.